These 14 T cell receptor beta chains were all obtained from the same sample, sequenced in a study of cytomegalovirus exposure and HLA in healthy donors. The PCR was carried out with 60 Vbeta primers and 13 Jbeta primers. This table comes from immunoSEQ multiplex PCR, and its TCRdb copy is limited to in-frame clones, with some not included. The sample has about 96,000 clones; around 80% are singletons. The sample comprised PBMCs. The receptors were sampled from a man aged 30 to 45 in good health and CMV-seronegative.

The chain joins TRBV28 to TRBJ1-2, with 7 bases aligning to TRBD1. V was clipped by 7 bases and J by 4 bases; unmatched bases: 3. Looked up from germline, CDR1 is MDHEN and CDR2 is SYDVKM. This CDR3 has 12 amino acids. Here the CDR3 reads CASMAGGYGYTF. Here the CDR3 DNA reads TGTGCCAGCATGGCAGGGGGCTATGGCTACACCTTC.

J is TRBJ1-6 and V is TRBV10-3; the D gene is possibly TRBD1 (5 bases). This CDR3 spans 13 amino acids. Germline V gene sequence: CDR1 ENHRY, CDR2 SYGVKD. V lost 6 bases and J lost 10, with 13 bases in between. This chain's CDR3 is CAIRTGLKSPLHF. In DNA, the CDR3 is TGTGCCATCAGGACGGGACTTAAGTCACCCCTCCACTTT.

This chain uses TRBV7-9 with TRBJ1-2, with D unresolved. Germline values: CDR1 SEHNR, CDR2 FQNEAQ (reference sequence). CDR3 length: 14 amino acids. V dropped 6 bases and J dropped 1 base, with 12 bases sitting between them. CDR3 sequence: CASSSNQDNYGYTF. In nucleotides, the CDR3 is TGTGCCAGCAGTTCTAATCAGGATAACTATGGCTACACCTTC. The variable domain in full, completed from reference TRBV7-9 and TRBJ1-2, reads DTGVSQNPRHKITKRGQNVTFRCDPISEHNRLYWYRQTLGQGPEFLTYFQNEAQLEKSRLLSDRFSAERPKGSFSTLEIQRTEQGDSAMYLCASSSNQDNYGYTFGSGTRLTVV.

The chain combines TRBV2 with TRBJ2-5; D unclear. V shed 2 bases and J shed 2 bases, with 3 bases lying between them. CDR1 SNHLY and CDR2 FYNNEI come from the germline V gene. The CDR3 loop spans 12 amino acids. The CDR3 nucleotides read TGTGCCAGCAGTGAACAGCAAGAGACCCAGTACTTC. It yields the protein CASSEQQETQYF. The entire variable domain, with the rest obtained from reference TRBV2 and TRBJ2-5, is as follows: EPEVTQTPSHQVTQMGQEVILRCVPISNHLYFYWYRQILGQKVEFLVSFYNNEISEKSEIFDDQFSVERPDGSNFTLKIRSTKLEDSAMYFCASSEQQETQYFGPGTRLLVL.

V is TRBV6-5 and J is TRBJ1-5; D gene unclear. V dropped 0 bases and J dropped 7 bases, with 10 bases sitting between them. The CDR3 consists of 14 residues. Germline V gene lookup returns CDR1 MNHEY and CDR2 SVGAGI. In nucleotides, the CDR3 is TGTGCCAGCAGTTACTCCCCCGTTGTGCAGCCCCAGCATTTT. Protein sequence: CASSYSPVVQPQHF.

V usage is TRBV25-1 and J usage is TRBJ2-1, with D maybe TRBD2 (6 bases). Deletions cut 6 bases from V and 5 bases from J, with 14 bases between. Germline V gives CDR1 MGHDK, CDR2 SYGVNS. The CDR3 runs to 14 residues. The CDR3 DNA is TGTGCCAGCAGCCCCTTAGGGACTGACAATGAGCAGTTCTTC. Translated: CASSPLGTDNEQFF. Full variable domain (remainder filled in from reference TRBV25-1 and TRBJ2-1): EADIYQTPRYLVIGTGKKITLECSQTMGHDKMYWYQQDPGMELHLIHYSYGVNSTEKGDLSSESTVSRIRTEHFPLTLESARPSHTSQYLCASSPLGTDNEQFFGPGTRLTVL.

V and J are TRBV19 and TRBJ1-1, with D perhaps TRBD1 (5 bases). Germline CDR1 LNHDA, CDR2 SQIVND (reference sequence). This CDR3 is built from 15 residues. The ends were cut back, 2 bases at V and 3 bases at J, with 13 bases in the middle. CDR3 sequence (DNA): TGTGCCAGTAGTATATCCCCAGGGCCGGACACTGAAGCTTTCTTT. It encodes CASSISPGPDTEAFF.

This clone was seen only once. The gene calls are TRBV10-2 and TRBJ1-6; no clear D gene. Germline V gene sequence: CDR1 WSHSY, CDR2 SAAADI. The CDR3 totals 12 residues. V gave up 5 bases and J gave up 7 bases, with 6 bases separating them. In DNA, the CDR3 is TGCGCCAGCAGTCCGGGAAATTCACCCCTCCACTTT. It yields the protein CASSPGNSPLHF.

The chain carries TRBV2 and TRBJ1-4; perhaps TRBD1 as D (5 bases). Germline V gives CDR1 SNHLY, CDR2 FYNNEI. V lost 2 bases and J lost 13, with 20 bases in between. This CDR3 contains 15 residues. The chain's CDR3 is CASSERRQPSRGLFF. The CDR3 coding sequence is TGTGCCAGCAGTGAACGTAGACAGCCCTCAAGGGGACTGTTTTTT.

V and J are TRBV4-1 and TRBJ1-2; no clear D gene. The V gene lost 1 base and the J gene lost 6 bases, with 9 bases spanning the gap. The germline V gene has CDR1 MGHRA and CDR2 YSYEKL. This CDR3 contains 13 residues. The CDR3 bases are TGCGCCAGCAGCCAAGTTCCCCGGGATGGCTACACCTTC. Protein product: CASSQVPRDGYTF.

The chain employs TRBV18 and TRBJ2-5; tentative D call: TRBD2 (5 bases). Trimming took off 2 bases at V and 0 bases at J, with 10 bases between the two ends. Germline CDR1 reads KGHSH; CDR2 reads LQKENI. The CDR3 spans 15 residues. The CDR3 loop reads CASSPGGLNQETQYF. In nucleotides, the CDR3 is TGTGCCAGCTCACCAGGAGGCCTAAACCAAGAGACCCAGTACTTC. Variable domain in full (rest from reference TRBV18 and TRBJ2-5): NAGVMQNPRHLVRRRGQEARLRCSPMKGHSHVYWYRQLPEEGLKFMVYLQKENIIDESGMPKERFSAEFPKEGPSILRIQQVVRGDSAAYFCASSPGGLNQETQYFGPGTRLLVL.

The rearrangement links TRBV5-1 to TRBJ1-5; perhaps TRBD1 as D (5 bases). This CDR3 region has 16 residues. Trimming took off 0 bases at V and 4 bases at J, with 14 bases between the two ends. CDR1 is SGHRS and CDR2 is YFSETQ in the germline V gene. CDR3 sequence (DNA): TGCGCCAGCAGCTTGGGGACGGCGGGGCCTAATCAGCCCCAGCATTTT. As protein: CASSLGTAGPNQPQHF.

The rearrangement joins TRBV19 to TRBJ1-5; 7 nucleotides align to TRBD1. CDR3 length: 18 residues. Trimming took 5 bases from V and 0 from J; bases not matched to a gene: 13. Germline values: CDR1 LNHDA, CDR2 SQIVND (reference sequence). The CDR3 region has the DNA TGTGCCAGTAGTCCCTTGGGGCGACAGGGTGGTAGCAATCAGCCCCAGCATTTT. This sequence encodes CASSPLGRQGGSNQPQHF.

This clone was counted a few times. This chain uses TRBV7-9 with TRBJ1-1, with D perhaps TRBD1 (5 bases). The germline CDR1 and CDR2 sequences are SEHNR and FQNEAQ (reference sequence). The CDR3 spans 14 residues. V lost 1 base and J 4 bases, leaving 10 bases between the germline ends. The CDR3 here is CASSLERGGTEAFF. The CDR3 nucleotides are TGTGCCAGCAGCTTAGAAAGGGGAGGCACTGAAGCTTTCTTT.